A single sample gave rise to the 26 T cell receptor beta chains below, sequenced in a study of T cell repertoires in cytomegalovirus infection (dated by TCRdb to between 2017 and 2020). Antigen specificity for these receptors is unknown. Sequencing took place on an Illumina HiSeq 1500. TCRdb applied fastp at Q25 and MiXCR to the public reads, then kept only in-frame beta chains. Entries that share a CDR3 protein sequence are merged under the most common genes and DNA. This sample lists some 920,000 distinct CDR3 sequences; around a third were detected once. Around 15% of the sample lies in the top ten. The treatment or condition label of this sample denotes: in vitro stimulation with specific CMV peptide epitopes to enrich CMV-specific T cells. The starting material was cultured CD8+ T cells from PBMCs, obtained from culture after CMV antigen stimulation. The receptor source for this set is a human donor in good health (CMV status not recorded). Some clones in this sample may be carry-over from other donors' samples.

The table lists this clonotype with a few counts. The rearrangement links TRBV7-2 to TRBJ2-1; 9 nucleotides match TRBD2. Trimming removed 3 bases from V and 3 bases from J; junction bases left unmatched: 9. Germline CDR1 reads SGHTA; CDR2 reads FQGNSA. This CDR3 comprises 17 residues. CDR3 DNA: TGTGCCAGCAGCTTGGTGTCGGGGACTAGCAACTACAATGAGCAGTTCTTC. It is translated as CASSLVSGTSNYNEQFF. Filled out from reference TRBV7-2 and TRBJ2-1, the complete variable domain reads GAGVSQSPSNKVTEKGKDVELRCDPISGHTALYWYRQSLGQGLEFLIYFQGNSAPDKSGLPSDRFSAERTGGSVSTLTIQRTQQEDSAVYLCASSLVSGTSNYNEQFFGPGTRLTVL.

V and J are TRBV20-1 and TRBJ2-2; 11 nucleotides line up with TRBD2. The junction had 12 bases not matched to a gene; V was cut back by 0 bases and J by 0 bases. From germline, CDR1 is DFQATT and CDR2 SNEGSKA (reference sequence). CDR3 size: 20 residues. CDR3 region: CSARDPKLAGGQTNTGELFF. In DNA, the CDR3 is TGCAGTGCTAGAGATCCGAAGCTAGCGGGGGGCCAAACGAACACCGGGGAGCTGTTTTTT.

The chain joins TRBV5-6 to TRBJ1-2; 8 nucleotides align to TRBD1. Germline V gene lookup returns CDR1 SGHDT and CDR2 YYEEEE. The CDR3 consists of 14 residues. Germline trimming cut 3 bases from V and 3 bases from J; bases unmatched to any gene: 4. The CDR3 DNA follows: TGTGCCAGCAGCTCCCCGGACAGGGACTATGGCTACACCTTC. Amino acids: CASSSPDRDYGYTF.

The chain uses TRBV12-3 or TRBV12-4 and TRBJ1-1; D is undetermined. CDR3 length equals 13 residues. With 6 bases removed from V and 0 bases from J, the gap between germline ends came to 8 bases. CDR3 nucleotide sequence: TGTGCCAGCAGCAATGGAATGAACACTGAAGCTTTCTTT. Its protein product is CASSNGMNTEAFF.

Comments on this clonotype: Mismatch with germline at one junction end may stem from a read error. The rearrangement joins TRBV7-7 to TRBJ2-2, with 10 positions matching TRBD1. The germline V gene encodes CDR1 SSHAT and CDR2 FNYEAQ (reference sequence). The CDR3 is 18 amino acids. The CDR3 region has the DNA TGTGCTAGCAGCTCGAACGACGGGACAGGGGATACCACCGGGGAGCTGTTTTTT. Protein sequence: CASSSNDGTGDTTGELFF.

The CDR3 sequence is CASSVAVAGGSTDTQYF. In DNA, the CDR3 is TGTGCCAGCAGCGTAGCGGTAGCGGGGGGCAGCACAGATACGCAGTATTTT. The chain links TRBV9 to TRBJ2-3, with 10 positions matching TRBD2. The germline CDR1 and CDR2 sequences are SGDLS and YYNGEE. This CDR3 is 17 amino acids long. V shed 0 bases, J shed 0 bases, and the junction held 4 bases outside the gene matches. Full variable domain (rest looked up from reference TRBV9 and TRBJ2-3): DSGVTQTPKHLITATGQRVTLRCSPRSGDLSVYWYQQSLDQGLQFLIQYYNGEERAKGNILERFSAQQFPDLHSELNLSSLELGDSALYFCASSVAVAGGSTDTQYFGPGTRLTVL.

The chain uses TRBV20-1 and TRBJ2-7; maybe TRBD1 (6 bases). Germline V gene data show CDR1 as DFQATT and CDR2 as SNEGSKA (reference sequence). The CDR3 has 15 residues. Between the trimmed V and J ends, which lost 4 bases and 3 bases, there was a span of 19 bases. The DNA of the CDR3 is TGCAGTGCTAAAAAGATCAGGGGTGAAAACTACGAGCAGTACTTC. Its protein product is CSAKKIRGENYEQYF.

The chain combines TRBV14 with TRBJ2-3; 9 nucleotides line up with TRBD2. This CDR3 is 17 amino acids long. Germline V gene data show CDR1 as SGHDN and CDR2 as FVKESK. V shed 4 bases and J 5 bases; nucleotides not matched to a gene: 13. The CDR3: CASSRWGAGGRGDTQYF. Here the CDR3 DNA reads TGTGCCAGCAGCCGCTGGGGAGCGGGGGGCCGGGGAGATACGCAGTATTTT.

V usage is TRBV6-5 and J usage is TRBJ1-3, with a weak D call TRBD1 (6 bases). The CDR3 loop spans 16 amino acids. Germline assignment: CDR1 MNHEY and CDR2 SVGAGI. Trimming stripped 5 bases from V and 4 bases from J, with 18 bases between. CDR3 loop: CASSRRIGGTGNTIYF. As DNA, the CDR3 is TGTGCCAGCAGTCGAAGGATAGGGGGGACAGGAAACACCATATATTTT.

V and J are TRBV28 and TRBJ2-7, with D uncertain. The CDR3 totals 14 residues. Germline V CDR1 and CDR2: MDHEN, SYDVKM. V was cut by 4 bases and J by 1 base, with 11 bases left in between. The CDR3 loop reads CASSSRQISYEQYV. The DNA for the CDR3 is TGTGCCAGCAGTTCCCGTCAGATTTCCTACGAGCAGTACGTC.

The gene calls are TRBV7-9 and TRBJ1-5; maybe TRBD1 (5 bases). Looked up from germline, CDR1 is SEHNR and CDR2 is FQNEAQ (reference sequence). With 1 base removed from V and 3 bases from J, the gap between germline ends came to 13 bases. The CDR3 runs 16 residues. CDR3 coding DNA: TGTGCCAGCAGCTTAGGAGACAGTGGGATCAATCAGCCCCAGCATTTT. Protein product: CASSLGDSGINQPQHF.

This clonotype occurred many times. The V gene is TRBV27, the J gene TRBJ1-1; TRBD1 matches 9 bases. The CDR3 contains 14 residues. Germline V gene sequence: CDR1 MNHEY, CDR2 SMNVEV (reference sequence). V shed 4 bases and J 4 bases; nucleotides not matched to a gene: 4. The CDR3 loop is CASSSGTGTTEAFF. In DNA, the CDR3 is TGTGCCAGCAGTTCCGGGACAGGGACCACTGAAGCTTTCTTT.

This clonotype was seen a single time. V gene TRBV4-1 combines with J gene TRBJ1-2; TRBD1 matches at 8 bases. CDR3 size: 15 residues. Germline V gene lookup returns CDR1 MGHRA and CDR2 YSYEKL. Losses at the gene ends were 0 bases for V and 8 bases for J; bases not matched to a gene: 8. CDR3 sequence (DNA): TGCGCCAGCAGCCAAGACCTGTCAGGGGGCGAAGGCTACACCTTC. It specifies CASSQDLSGGEGYTF.

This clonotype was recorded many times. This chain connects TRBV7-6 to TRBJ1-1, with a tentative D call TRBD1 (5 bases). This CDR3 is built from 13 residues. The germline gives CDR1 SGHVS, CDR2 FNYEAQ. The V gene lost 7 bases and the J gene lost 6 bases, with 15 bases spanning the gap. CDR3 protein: CASTPIGTAEAFF. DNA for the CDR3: TGTGCCAGCACCCCTATAGGGACCGCTGAAGCTTTCTTT.

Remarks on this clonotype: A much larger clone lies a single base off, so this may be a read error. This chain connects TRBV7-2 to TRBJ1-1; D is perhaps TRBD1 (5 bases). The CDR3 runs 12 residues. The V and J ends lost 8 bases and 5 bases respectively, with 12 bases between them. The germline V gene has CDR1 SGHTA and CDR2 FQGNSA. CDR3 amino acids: CASLSRATEAFF. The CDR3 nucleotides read TGTGCCAGCCTTTCCAGGGCTACTGAAGCTTTCTTT.

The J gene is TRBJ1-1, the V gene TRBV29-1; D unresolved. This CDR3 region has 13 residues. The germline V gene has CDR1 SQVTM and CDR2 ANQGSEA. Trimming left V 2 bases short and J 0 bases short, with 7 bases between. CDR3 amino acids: CSVEWELNTEAFF. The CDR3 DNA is TGCAGCGTTGAATGGGAGTTGAACACTGAAGCTTTCTTT.

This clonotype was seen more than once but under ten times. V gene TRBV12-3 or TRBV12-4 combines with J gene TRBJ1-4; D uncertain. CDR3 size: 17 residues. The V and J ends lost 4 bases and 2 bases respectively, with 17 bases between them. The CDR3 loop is CASSYLERLATNEKLFF. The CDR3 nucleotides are TGTGCCAGCAGTTATCTGGAGAGATTAGCGACTAATGAAAAACTGTTTTTT.

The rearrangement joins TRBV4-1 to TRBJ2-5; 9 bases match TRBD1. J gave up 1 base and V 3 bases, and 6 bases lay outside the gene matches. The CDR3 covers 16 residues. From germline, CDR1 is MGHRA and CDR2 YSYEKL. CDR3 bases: TGCGCCAGCAGCCACCTTGACAGGGGGGTCCAAGAGACCCAGTACTTC. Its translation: CASSHLDRGVQETQYF.

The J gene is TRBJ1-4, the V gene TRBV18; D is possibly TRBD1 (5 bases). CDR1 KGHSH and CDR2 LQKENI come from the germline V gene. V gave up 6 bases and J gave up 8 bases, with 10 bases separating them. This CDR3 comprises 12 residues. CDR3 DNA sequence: TGTGCCAGCTCGGGGGAAAGAGAAAAACTGTTTTTT. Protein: CASSGEREKLFF. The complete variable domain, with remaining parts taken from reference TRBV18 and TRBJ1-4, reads NAGVMQNPRHLVRRRGQEARLRCSPMKGHSHVYWYRQLPEEGLKFMVYLQKENIIDESGMPKERFSAEFPKEGPSILRIQQVVRGDSAAYFCASSGEREKLFFGSGTQLSVL.

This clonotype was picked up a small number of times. The CDR3 is CASKARGPQPYEQYF. The CDR3 DNA follows: TGTGCCAGTAAGGCAAGGGGACCCCAGCCCTACGAGCAGTACTTC. J is TRBJ2-7 and V is TRBV19; D may correspond to TRBD1 or TRBD2 (5 bases each). Deletions cut 7 bases from V and 2 bases from J, with 18 bases between. This CDR3 is built from 15 residues. The germline gives CDR1 LNHDA, CDR2 SQIVND (reference sequence).

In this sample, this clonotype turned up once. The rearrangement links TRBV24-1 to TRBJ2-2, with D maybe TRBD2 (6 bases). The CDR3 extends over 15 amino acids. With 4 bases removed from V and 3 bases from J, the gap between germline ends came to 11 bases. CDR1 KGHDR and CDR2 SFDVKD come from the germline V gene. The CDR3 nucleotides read TGTGCCACCAGTGACCCGACTAGTCACACCGGGGAGCTGTTTTTT. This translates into CATSDPTSHTGELFF.

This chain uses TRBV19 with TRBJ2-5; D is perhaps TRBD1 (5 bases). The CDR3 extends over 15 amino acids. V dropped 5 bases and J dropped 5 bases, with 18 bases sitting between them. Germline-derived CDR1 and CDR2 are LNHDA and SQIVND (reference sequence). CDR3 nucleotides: TGTGCCAGTAGTCTCCGACAGTTCAAGGAGGAGACCCAGTACTTC. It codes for CASSLRQFKEETQYF.

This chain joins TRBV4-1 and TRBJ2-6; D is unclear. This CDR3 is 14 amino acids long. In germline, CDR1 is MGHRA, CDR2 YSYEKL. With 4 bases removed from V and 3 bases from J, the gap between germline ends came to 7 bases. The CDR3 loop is CASSPRFGANVLTF. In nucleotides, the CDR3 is TGCGCCAGCAGCCCCCGGTTTGGGGCCAACGTCCTGACTTTC.

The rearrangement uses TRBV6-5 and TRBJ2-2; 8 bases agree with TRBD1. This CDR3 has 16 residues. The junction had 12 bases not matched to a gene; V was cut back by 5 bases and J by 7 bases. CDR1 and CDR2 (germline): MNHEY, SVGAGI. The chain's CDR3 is CASSPPGTGRYGELFF. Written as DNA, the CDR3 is TGTGCCAGCAGTCCCCCCGGGACAGGAAGATACGGGGAGCTGTTTTTT.

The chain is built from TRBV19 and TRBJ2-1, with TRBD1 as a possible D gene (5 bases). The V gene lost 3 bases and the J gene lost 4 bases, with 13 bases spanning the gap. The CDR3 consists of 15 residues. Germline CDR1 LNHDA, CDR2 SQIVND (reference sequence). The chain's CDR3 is CASSMGDSLYNEQFF. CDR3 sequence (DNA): TGTGCCAGTAGTATGGGTGACAGCCTATACAATGAGCAGTTCTTC. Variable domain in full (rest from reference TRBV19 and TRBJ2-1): DGGITQSPKYLFRKEGQNVTLSCEQNLNHDAMYWYRQDPGQGLRLIYYSQIVNDFQKGDIAEGYSVSREKKESFPLTVTSAQKNPTAFYLCASSMGDSLYNEQFFGPGTRLTVL.

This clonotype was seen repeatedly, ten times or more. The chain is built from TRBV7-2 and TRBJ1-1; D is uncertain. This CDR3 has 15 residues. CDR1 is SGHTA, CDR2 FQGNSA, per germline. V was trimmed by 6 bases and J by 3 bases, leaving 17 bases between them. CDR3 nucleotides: TGTGCCAGCAGTCTCTCCCCCCCCCTAGACACTGAAGCTTTCTTT. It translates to CASSLSPPLDTEAFF. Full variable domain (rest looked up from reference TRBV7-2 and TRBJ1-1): GAGVSQSPSNKVTEKGKDVELRCDPISGHTALYWYRQSLGQGLEFLIYFQGNSAPDKSGLPSDRFSAERTGGSVSTLTIQRTQQEDSAVYLCASSLSPPLDTEAFFGQGTRLTVV.